These 12 T cell receptor beta chains were sequenced from one sample in a study of blood T cell repertoires in COVID-19. Libraries were prepared by immunoSEQ multiplex PCR; TCRdb keeps only in-frame clonotypes and omits some of them. This table holds about 210,000 clones, 80% to 85% found once. Sequenced input: peripheral blood. Receptor source: a woman of 80 years or more with COVID-19, enrolled during active disease.

This clone was picked up one time. The chain uses TRBV6-1 and TRBJ2-7, with 7 bases fitting TRBD1. V was pared by 0 bases and J by 0 bases, with 5 bases of the junction left unmatched. Germline CDR1 and CDR2: MNHNS and SASEGT. The CDR3 spans 16 residues. The DNA for the CDR3 is TGTGCCAGCAGTGAAGCATTCAGGGGGATCTCCTACGAGCAGTACGTC. It encodes CASSEAFRGISYEQYV.

The chain carries TRBV28 and TRBJ2-7; maybe TRBD1 (6 bases). Germline V gene data show CDR1 as MDHEN and CDR2 as SYDVKM. The CDR3 extends over 13 amino acids. The V and J ends lost 6 bases and 2 bases respectively, with 11 bases between them. The CDR3, as DNA: TGTGCCAGCAGAGGGACAACAACCTACGAGCAGTACTTC. Residues: CASRGTTTYEQYF.

About this clone itself: At one boundary the junction diverges from the germline segment, which might be a read error. Other DNA sequences in the same sample also yield this CDR3. The chain employs TRBV2 and TRBJ2-1; maybe TRBD2 (5 bases). Germline CDR1 SNHLY, CDR2 FYNNEI. The CDR3 totals 15 residues. The CDR3 protein is CASSVGRLAVNEQFF. CDR3 nucleotides: TGCGCCAGCAGTGTAGGCAGGCTAGCCGTCAATGAGCAGTTCTTC.

The chain links TRBV4-1 to TRBJ1-1; D gene unclear. With 5 bases removed from V and 4 bases from J, the gap between germline ends came to 17 bases. CDR1 is MGHRA, CDR2 YSYEKL, per germline. This CDR3 spans 15 amino acids. DNA for the CDR3: TGCGCCAGCAGCTGGAGGTCAGGAGGGCTCACTGAAGCTTTCTTT. It codes for CASSWRSGGLTEAFF.

The gene calls are TRBV4-2 and TRBJ2-5; 12 bases map to TRBD2. The junction had 7 bases not matched to a gene; V was cut back by 5 bases and J by 3 bases. Germline V gene data show CDR1 as LGHNA and CDR2 as YNFKEQ. CDR3 length equals 16 residues. CDR3 amino acids: CASSSSSGGAEETQYF. Here the CDR3 DNA reads TGTGCCAGCAGCTCCTCTAGCGGGGGGGCCGAAGAGACCCAGTACTTC.

This sequence joins TRBV5-1 and TRBJ1-2; 8 bases fit TRBD1. The length of the CDR3 is 14 residues. With 0 bases clipped from V and 8 bases from J, the junction kept 6 bases outside the gene matches. Germline CDR1 and CDR2: SGHRS and YFSETQ. CDR3 region: CASSLDTGGRGYTF. The CDR3 DNA is TGCGCCAGCAGCTTGGACACAGGGGGTAGAGGCTACACCTTC. Variable domain in full (rest from reference TRBV5-1 and TRBJ1-2): KAGVTQTPRYLIKTRGQQVTLSCSPISGHRSVSWYQQTPGQGLQFLFEYFSETQRNKGNFPGRFSGRQFSNSRSEMNVSTLELGDSALYLCASSLDTGGRGYTFGSGTRLTVV.

The chain has TRBV3-1 (or the pseudogene TRBV3-2) and TRBJ1-5; 8 bases are shared with TRBD1. The V gene's germline CDR1 is LGHDT and CDR2 YNNKEL (reference sequence). The CDR3 runs to 14 residues. Trimming cost V 3 bases and J 6 bases; bases outside gene matches: 4. The DNA of the CDR3 is TGTGCCAGCAGCCATCAGGGGGCATTTCAGCCCCAGCATTTT. It codes for CASSHQGAFQPQHF.

This chain links TRBV7-2 with TRBJ2-7; 7 bases match TRBD2. In germline, CDR1 is SGHTA, CDR2 FQGNSA. This CDR3 is built from 14 residues. The CDR3 reads CASSQGERGYERYV. DNA for the CDR3: TGTGCCAGCAGCCAAGGGGAGCGGGGATACGAGCGGTACGTC.

This clone has a single count. The chain combines TRBV6-5 with TRBJ1-5, with 7 bases lining up with TRBD1. V lost 6 bases, J lost 0 bases, and 5 bases stayed unmatched. CDR3 length equals 15 residues. CDR1 and CDR2 from the germline V gene are MNHEY and SVGAGI. The CDR3 sequence: CASRLTGNSNQPQHF. CDR3 nucleotide sequence: TGTGCCAGCAGATTGACAGGGAATAGCAATCAGCCCCAGCATTTT.

The CDR3 region has the DNA TGTGCCAGTACCGACTCAGCGAGCTCCTATAATTCACCCCTCCACTTT. Amino acid sequence: CASTDSASSYNSPLHF. The V gene is TRBV19, the J gene TRBJ1-6, with D hard to call. The V gene's germline CDR1 is LNHDA and CDR2 SQIVND (reference sequence). The CDR3 totals 16 residues. V was clipped by 7 bases and J by 0 bases, with 13 bases between them.

CDR3 bases: TGTGCCAGCAGTTTTCTATACCGGGGGGCGAACTACAATGAGCAGTTCTTC. The encoded protein is CASSFLYRGANYNEQFF. The chain couples TRBV28 to TRBJ2-1; perhaps TRBD2 as D (7 bases). The CDR3 extends over 17 amino acids. Germline CDR1 and CDR2: MDHEN and SYDVKM. Trimming removed 3 bases from V and 3 bases from J, with 18 bases in between.

The chain joins TRBV19 to TRBJ1-6, with 7 bases identical to TRBD1. CDR1 is LNHDA and CDR2 is SQIVND in the germline V gene (reference sequence). The CDR3 runs to 20 residues. V shed 3 bases, J shed 2 bases, and the junction held 16 bases outside the gene matches. The DNA for the CDR3 is TGTGCCAGTAGTATTCATCTTATGGGCAGGGGGAAAGCCTATAATTCACCCCTCCACTTT. Translated: CASSIHLMGRGKAYNSPLHF.